Sequencing of this T cell receptor beta chain was carried out in a study of early T cells in non-severe SARS-CoV-2 infection. Study as a whole: Chains were unpaired, as sequencing was done on bulk RNA from unsorted whole blood.

Individual cDNA molecules were tagged with unique molecular identifiers. TCRdb independently ran MiXCR on the 5' RACE reads; one entry per CDR3 protein. The sample has tens of thousands of distinct CDR3 sequences; roughly 14% are singletons. In its sample, this clonotype was seen a few times. Its antigen is currently unknown. The study's findings and limits: VDJdb matching favored anti-spike CD8 responses, missing private and CD4 specificities.

This clonotype originated in an adult who was a healthcare worker with PCR-confirmed SARS-CoV-2 infection or an uninfected control (not recorded which). Material for sequencing was whole blood.

CDR3 coding DNA: TGTGCCTGGAACGACAGGGGGGGGAATCAGCCCCAGCATTTT. Protein: CAWNDRGGNQPQHF. This chain links TRBV30 with TRBJ1-5, with 9 bases fitting TRBD1. The germline CDR1 and CDR2 sequences are GTSNPN and SVGIG (reference sequence). J was trimmed by 4 bases and V by 4 bases; bases with no gene match: 5. The CDR3 is 14 residues long. Together with reference TRBV30 and TRBJ1-5, the CDR3 gives the full variable domain: SQTIHQWPATLVQPVGSPLSLECTVEGTSNPNLYWYRQAAGRGLQLLFYSVGIGQISSEVPQNLSASRPQDRQFILSSKKLLLSDSGFYLCAWNDRGGNQPQHFGDGTRLSIL.